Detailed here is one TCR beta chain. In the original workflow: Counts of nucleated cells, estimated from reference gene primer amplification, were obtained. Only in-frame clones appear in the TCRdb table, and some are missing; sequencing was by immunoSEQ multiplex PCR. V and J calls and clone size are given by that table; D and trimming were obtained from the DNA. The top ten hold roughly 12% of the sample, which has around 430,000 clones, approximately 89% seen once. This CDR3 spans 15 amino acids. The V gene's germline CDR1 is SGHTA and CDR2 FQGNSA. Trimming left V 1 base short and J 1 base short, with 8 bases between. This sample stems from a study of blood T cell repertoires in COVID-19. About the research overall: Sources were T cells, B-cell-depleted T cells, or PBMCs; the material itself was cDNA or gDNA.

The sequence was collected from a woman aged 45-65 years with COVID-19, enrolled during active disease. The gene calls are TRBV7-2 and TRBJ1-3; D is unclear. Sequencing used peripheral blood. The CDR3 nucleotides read TGTGCCAGCAGCTTAGGAGCGGGGTCTGGAAACACCATATATTTT. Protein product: CASSLGAGSGNTIYF.